This TCR beta chain was retrieved from a study of T cell responses to AZD1222 COVID-19 vaccine. Findings and caveats of the study: Mostly white British, mostly female donors; authors suggested clonal diversity may be underestimated. The study sampled repertoires only after the peak T cell response. Just a handful of AZD1222 recipients were seropositive at baseline.

V lost 8 bases and J lost 1, with 15 bases in between. The CDR3 length is 14 residues. Germline loops: CDR1 WSHSY, CDR2 SAAADI. Clones were read by immunoSEQ multiplex PCR, and TCRdb kept only the in-frame ones, dropping some. The sample lists over 85,000 clones, around 93% seen once, with 2.9% in the top ten. This clone occurred once. The antigen is undetermined. The rearrangement joins TRBV10-2 to TRBJ2-7; D call uncertain. The starting material was peripheral blood, obtained 28 days after the second AZD1222 dose. The clonotype originates from an adult who received the AZD1222 COVID-19 vaccine. In nucleotides, the CDR3 is TGCGCCAGCGTTGGTACTGCCCAATCCTACGAGCAGTACTTC. It yields the protein CASVGTAQSYEQYF.